A single sample is the source of the 8 T cell receptor beta chains below, sequenced in a study of cytomegalovirus exposure and HLA in healthy donors. The PCR ran on 60 Vbeta and 13 Jbeta primers. Clones were read by immunoSEQ multiplex PCR, and TCRdb kept only the in-frame ones, dropping some. The table records about 160,000 clones, around 67% of them present only once. Sequencing used PBMCs. The receptors derive from a woman under 30 in good health and CMV-seropositive.

The V gene is TRBV7-2, the J gene TRBJ2-3; TRBD1 matches at 9 bases. The trim removed 1 base at V and 4 bases at J, leaving 3 bases unmatched. Germline CDR1 SGHTA, CDR2 FQGNSA. The CDR3 extends over 15 amino acids. The CDR3: CASSLVTGGADTQYF. The CDR3 DNA follows: TGTGCCAGCAGCTTAGTAACAGGGGGCGCAGATACGCAGTATTTT.

There are a few counts of this clone. This rearrangement joins TRBV6-6 to TRBJ1-5; no firm D call. Germline V gene lookup returns CDR1 MNHNY and CDR2 SVGAGI (reference sequence). The CDR3 sequence is 13 residues long. V lost 2 bases to trimming and J lost 8 bases, with 10 bases between them. CDR3 in DNA: TGTGCCAGCAGTTACACGGTTAGCGAGCCCCAGCATTTT. It translates to CASSYTVSEPQHF.

CDR3 DNA: TGTGCCAGCAGCTGGGGGGTCACTGAAGCTTTCTTT. This sequence encodes CASSWGVTEAFF. The J gene is TRBJ1-1, the V gene TRBV5-6; possible D gene TRBD1, 5 bases. V gave up 3 bases and J gave up 4 bases, with 7 bases separating them. Germline V gene lookup returns CDR1 SGHDT and CDR2 YYEEEE. The CDR3 runs 12 residues.

The CDR3 region is CASSSQGYEQYF. The CDR3 coding sequence is TGCGCCAGCAGCTCTCAGGGCTACGAGCAGTACTTC. The chain uses TRBV5-1 and TRBJ2-7; TRBD1 might be the D (5 bases). CDR3 length: 12 amino acids. The ends were cut back, 3 bases at V and 3 bases at J, with 7 bases in the middle. Germline V CDR1 and CDR2: SGHRS, YFSETQ. Drawing the rest from reference TRBV5-1 and TRBJ2-7, the complete variable domain is KAGVTQTPRYLIKTRGQQVTLSCSPISGHRSVSWYQQTPGQGLQFLFEYFSETQRNKGNFPGRFSGRQFSNSRSEMNVSTLELGDSALYLCASSSQGYEQYFGPGTRLTVT.

V gene TRBV28 combines with J gene TRBJ1-1; D gene ambiguous. CDR3 length: 14 residues. Germline CDR1 reads MDHEN; CDR2 reads SYDVKM. V lost 3 bases and J 1 base, leaving 9 bases between the germline ends. Here the CDR3 DNA reads TGTGCCAGCAGTTTGGTTTGGCAGAACACTGAAGCTTTCTTT. Translated, it gives CASSLVWQNTEAFF.

This chain connects TRBV5-1 to TRBJ2-7, with 8 nucleotides matching TRBD2. Trimming cost V 1 base and J 2 bases; bases outside gene matches: 8. CDR1 and CDR2 (germline): SGHRS, YFSETQ. The CDR3 spans 16 residues. Here the CDR3 DNA reads TGCGCCAGCAGCTTGTATGGCGGGAGGACTACCTACGAGCAGTACTTC. This codes for CASSLYGGRTTYEQYF.

There are a few counts of this clone. This sequence joins TRBV27 and TRBJ2-3; D gene unclear. Germline lookup yields CDR1 MNHEY and CDR2 SMNVEV (reference sequence). Trimming took 3 bases from V and 1 from J, leaving 5 bases between them. The CDR3 is made up of 13 amino acids. The CDR3 nucleotides are TGTGCCAGCAGTTTTCAGGGCACAGATACGCAGTATTTT. Amino acid sequence: CASSFQGTDTQYF.

The table lists this clone with a count of one. V usage is TRBV6-5 and J usage is TRBJ2-3; 8 nucleotides agree with TRBD2. CDR1 and CDR2 from the germline V gene are MNHEY and SVGAGI. The CDR3 extends over 15 amino acids. The ends lost 6 bases at V and 4 bases at J; junction bases unmatched: 9. The CDR3 region is CASSPSGSVADTQYF. The CDR3 bases are TGTGCCAGCAGCCCCAGCGGGAGCGTTGCAGATACGCAGTATTTT.